This TCR beta chain was captured by sequencing in a study of blood T cell repertoires in COVID-19. Across the study: T cells, B-cell-depleted T cells, or PBMCs provided the cDNA or gDNA that served as material.

Source study methods: Counts of nucleated cells, estimated from reference gene primer amplification, were obtained. Generated by immunoSEQ multiplex PCR, the TCRdb table keeps only in-frame clones and is missing some. That table supplies the V and J calls and clone size; D and trimming were determined from the DNA. The sample holds approximately 190,000 clones, roughly nine tenths seen once. V lost 1 base and J lost 5, with 12 bases in between. The CDR3 loop spans 14 amino acids. The germline V gene encodes CDR1 SEHNR and CDR2 FQNEAQ (reference sequence). Source material: peripheral blood. This clonotype originated in a man in his 70s with active or convalescent COVID-19. The chain has TRBV7-9 and TRBJ2-7; D possibly corresponds to TRBD1 (6 bases). The DNA of the CDR3 is TGTGCCAGCAGCTTAGTCGCAGGGGTCCACGAGCAGTACTTC. Protein product: CASSLVAGVHEQYF.